This T cell receptor beta chain was captured by sequencing in a study of OX40 agonist ivuxolimab in advanced cancers. Study-level findings and limits: The specificity for antigen of the expanded peripheral T cells was not determined.

V was shortened by 7 bases and J by 0 bases, with 12 bases between the two germline ends. Germline CDR1 reads SNHLY; CDR2 reads FYNNEI. The CDR3 covers 15 residues. This clone appeared once. What it binds is unknown. Here immunoSEQ multiplex PCR was the method, and the copy in TCRdb shows in-frame clones only, minus some. The sample contains 50,000 to 75,000 clones, roughly nine tenths of which appear only once. The receptor comes from an adult with an advanced solid tumor such as melanoma, head and neck, liver or kidney cancer. Sequenced material: CD4+ or CD8+ T cells sorted from blood, taken in a trial of the OX40 agonist ivuxolimab. The chain is built from TRBV2 and TRBJ2-2; no definite D call. CDR3 amino acids: CASKGTTTNTGELFF. DNA of the CDR3: TGTGCCAGCAAGGGCACTACAACGAACACCGGGGAGCTGTTTTTT.